This T cell receptor (beta chain) was captured by sequencing in a study of regulatory T cells in long-lasting Graves disease. Study as a whole: Over-5-year antithyroid drug use with positive TSH receptor antibodies defined persistent Graves' disease in the study.

Germline-derived CDR1 and CDR2 are MNHNS and SASEGT. The CDR3 length is 15 residues. Trimming stripped 6 bases from V and 4 bases from J, with 18 bases between. Ten or more counts support this clonotype. Its antigen remains unknown. Arm-PCR of CDR3 regions with iRepertoire HTBI primers generated TCR beta libraries. TCRdb reanalysed the multiplex PCR reads using MiXCR and keeps one entry per CDR3 protein. This table holds a few hundred thousand distinct CDR3 sequences, 23% found once. Stated time point: persistent/refractory GD, antithyroid drugs over 5 years with positive TRAb. PBMC RNA served as the TCR library source. Whole-study results and caveats: The small sample size may have reduced accuracy.

The clonotype comes from a female donor with Graves disease. This specimen consisted of peripheral blood mononuclear cells (PBMCs), obtained when the disease was refractory, from a patient treated with antithyroid drugs. The V and J genes are TRBV6-1 and TRBJ1-1; no reliable D call. The CDR3 coding sequence is TGTGCCAGCAGGTTGGGGTGGCTTGGTCGCACTGAAGCTTTCTTT. This gives the protein CASRLGWLGRTEAFF.